Listed here is a single T cell receptor beta chain. This record comes from a study of blood T cell repertoires in COVID-19. The overall study: Sources were T cells, B-cell-depleted T cells, or PBMCs; the material itself was cDNA or gDNA.

Produced via immunoSEQ multiplex PCR; TCRdb's table is partial and in-frame only. The data show 250,000 to 350,000 clones, roughly 90% seen once. From germline, CDR1 is SEHNR and CDR2 FQNEAQ (reference sequence). Trimming stripped 5 bases from V and 5 bases from J, with 18 bases between. This CDR3 spans 15 amino acids. Sequencing used peripheral blood. The TCR comes from a woman younger than 45 with COVID-19, enrolled during active disease. This chain joins TRBV7-9 and TRBJ2-5; D perhaps matches TRBD1 (5 bases). In DNA, the CDR3 is TGTGCCAGCAGCCCCCCGGGCAGGGCGAGGGAGACCCAGTACTTC. This gives the protein CASSPPGRARETQYF.